This record concerns one T cell receptor (beta chain) sequence. The antigen is undetermined. The data are from a study of T cells expressing NK-cell markers. On the study more broadly: Sorted CD3+CD56+NKG2C+, CD3+CD56+NKG2C- and CD3+CD56-NKG2C+ T cells supplied TCR beta repertoires. In the group of eight sequenced donors, seven were HCMV-seropositive and one was seronegative.

The authors made TCR beta cDNA libraries by 5'RACE template switching. This switching added a universal primer site and UMIs. Reanalyzing the 5' RACE reads, TCRdb keeps one entry per CDR3 protein, without DNA. The sample totals around 100,000 distinct CDR3 sequences; its top ten clones hold less than 20%. Study-level points and caveats: Each of roughly 6 donors carried dominant NKG2C+ clonotypes accounting for roughly 1.0-7.5% of CD8+ T cells.

Sequenced input: blood T cells: a sorted CD56 or NKG2C T cell subset, CD4+ or CD8+ T cells, or bulk PBMC T cells (not recorded which). The receptor's source is a woman between 18 and 70 years old in good health.

CDR3 region: CSARVWGNTEAFF. The chain employs TRBV20-1 and TRBJ1-1; TCRdb lists TRBD1, though no DNA is available to test this call. Germline CDR1 DFQATT, CDR2 SNEGSKA (reference sequence). The CDR3 runs to 13 residues.